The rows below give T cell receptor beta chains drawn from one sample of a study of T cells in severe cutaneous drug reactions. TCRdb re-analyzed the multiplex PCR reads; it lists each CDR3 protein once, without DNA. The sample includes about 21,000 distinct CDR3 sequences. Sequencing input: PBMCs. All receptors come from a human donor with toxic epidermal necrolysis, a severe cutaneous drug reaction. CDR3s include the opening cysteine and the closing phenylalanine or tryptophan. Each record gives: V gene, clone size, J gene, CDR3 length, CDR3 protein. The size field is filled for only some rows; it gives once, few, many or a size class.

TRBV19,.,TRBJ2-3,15,CASSPTSGRTDTQYF
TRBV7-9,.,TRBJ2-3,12,CASRESPDTQYF
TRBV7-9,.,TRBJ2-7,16,CASSSPAGRGTYEQYF
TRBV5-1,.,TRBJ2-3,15,CASSSNSGYTDTQYF
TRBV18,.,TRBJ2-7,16,CASSYRGTSGTYEQYF
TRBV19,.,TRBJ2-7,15,CASSDWAGARNEQYF
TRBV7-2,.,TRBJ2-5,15,CASSRPWAGGETQYF
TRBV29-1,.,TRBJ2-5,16,CSVEDWDRGLQETQYF
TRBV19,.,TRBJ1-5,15,CASSTTGTGVQPQHF
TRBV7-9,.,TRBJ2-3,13,CASSSQNGDTQYF
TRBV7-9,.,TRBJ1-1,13,CASSPGGSTEAFF
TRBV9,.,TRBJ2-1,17,CASSGPAVGPPYNEQFF
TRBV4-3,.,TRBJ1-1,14,CASSQDRGGRKAFF
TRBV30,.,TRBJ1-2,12,CAWSVGAYGYTF
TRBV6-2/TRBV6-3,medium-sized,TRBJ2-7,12,CASSWIGAEQYF
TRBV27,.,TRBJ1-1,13,CASGGEMNTEAFF
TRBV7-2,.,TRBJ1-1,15,CASSWTGGLNTEAFF